The rows below give T cell receptor beta chains drawn from one sample of a study of T and B cells in COVID-19 patients. In TCRdb, the multiplex PCR reads were re-called with MiXCR into one record per CDR3 protein. The table includes 6,000 to 8,500 distinct CDR3 sequences, roughly 34% detected once. Sequencing was carried out using blood. Source of these receptors: a human donor who had recovered from COVID-19. Each CDR3 is given with its conserved first and last residue. A D gene is named only where the DNA matches it firmly. Expanded clones are given a class, and other clones once, few, many or no size at all.

V	J	D	size	CDR3	DNA
TRBV15	TRBJ1-1	NA	medium-sized	CATSRVLADEAFF	TGTGCCACCAGCAGAGTCTTGGCAGATGAAGCTTTCTTT
TRBV5-1	TRBJ2-1	NA	few	CASRPPRYNEQFF	TGCGCCAGCAGACCCCCTAGATACAATGAGCAGTTCTTC
TRBV5-1	TRBJ2-1	TRBD2	few	CASSFSGGSSYNEQFF	TGCGCCAGCAGCTTTAGCGGGGGGAGCTCCTACAATGAGCAGTTCTTC
TRBV7-6	TRBJ1-4	NA	NA	CASSFPPSWRGNEKLFF	TGTGCCAGCAGCTTCCCCCCGTCGTGGCGGGGGAATGAAAAACTGTTTTTT
TRBV11-2	TRBJ2-5	NA	NA	CASSSITTGWARTYQETQYF	TGTGCCAGCAGCTCAATAACGACAGGTTGGGCAAGGACGTACCAAGAGACCCAGTACTTC
TRBV7-9	TRBJ2-1	NA	NA	CASSLFNEQLF	TGTGCCAGCAGCTTGTTCAATGAGCAGTTGTTC
TRBV13	TRBJ2-3	NA	medium-sized	CASRLTDTQYF	TGTGCCAGCAGACTGACAGATACGCAGTATTTT
TRBV5-5	TRBJ2-3	TRBD1	NA	CASSRQGYISTDTQYF	TGTGCCAGCAGCCGACAGGGATACATAAGCACAGATACGCAGTATTTT
TRBV10-2	TRBJ1-2	NA	NA	CASSEYPTGENGYTF	TGCGCCAGCAGTGAGTACCCGACAGGCGAGAATGGCTACACCTTC
TRBV7-6	TRBJ2-3	TRBD2	NA	CASSSWGLAGGPDTQYF	TGTGCCAGCAGCTCCTGGGGGCTAGCGGGGGGGCCAGATACGCAGTATTTT
TRBV27	TRBJ1-2	NA	few	CASSPSRRDYGYTF	TGTGCCAGCAGCCCCTCGCGCAGGGACTATGGCTACACCTTC
TRBV5-6	TRBJ1-5	NA	NA	CASSLGDGSNQPQHF	TGTGCCAGCAGCTTGGGGGACGGTAGCAATCAGCCCCAGCATTTT
TRBV7-6	TRBJ1-4	NA	few	CASSLEGQGQQKLFF	TGTGCCAGCAGCTTAGAGGGTCAGGGCCAACAAAAACTGTTTTTT
TRBV19	TRBJ2-3	NA	medium-sized	CASSIDRSTTDTQYF	TGTGCCAGTAGTATAGACAGGTCTACCACAGATACGCAGTATTTT
TRBV18	TRBJ1-1	NA	NA	CASSPGVPRNTEAFF	TGTGCCAGCTCACCAGGAGTTCCGCGGAACACTGAAGCTTTCTTT
TRBV5-4	TRBJ1-1	NA	few	CASSFGGRDTEAFF	TGTGCCAGCAGCTTTGGAGGGAGGGACACTGAAGCTTTCTTT
TRBV20-1	TRBJ2-2	TRBD2	NA	CSASTSGGPGTGELFF	TGCAGTGCCAGCACTAGCGGGGGGCCCGGGACCGGGGAGCTGTTTTTT
TRBV5-4	TRBJ1-1	NA	NA	CASSLNRVTEAFF	TGTGCCAGCAGCTTGAACCGGGTCACTGAAGCTTTCTTT
TRBV7-9	TRBJ1-4	TRBD1	few	CASSSSSTGTNEKLFF	TGTGCCAGCAGCTCGTCGTCGACAGGGACTAATGAAAAACTGTTTTTT
TRBV19	TRBJ2-1	NA	NA	CASSIDSYNEQFF	TGTGCCAGTAGTATAGATTCCTACAATGAGCAGTTCTTC
TRBV7-6	TRBJ2-2	TRBD2	NA	CASSGRGEELFF	TGTGCCAGCAGCGGCCGGGGGGAGGAGCTGTTTTTT
TRBV29-1	TRBJ2-1	TRBD1	large	CSVEIWDSSYNEQFF	TGCAGCGTTGAAATTTGGGACAGTTCCTACAATGAGCAGTTCTTC
TRBV6-5	TRBJ2-7	TRBD2	NA	CASSYGTRDRGQYF	TGTGCCAGCAGTTATGGGACTAGGGATCGTGGGCAGTACTTC
TRBV18	TRBJ2-5	NA	few	CASSGGEQETQYF	TGTGCCAGCTCAGGGGGAGAACAAGAGACCCAGTACTTC
TRBV27	TRBJ2-5	TRBD1	NA	CASSLTGNQETQYF	TGTGCCAGCAGCCTGACAGGGAATCAAGAGACCCAGTACTTC
TRBV19	TRBJ2-3	TRBD2	NA	CASSITAGGRSDTQYF	TGTGCCAGTAGTATAACAGCGGGGGGGCGGTCAGATACGCAGTATTTT
TRBV19	TRBJ2-5	NA	medium-sized	CASSLSAGRGMGETQYF	TGTGCCAGTAGCCTAAGTGCGGGCCGGGGGATGGGAGAGACCCAGTACTTC
TRBV7-9	TRBJ1-4	TRBD1	NA	CASSTGDRAGEKLFF	TGTGCCAGCAGCACCGGGGACAGGGCGGGAGAAAAACTGTTTTTT
TRBV18	TRBJ2-3	NA	few	CASSGKTELSTDTQYF	TGTGCCAGCTCAGGGAAGACAGAACTCAGCACAGATACGCAGTATTTT
TRBV14	TRBJ2-2	NA	NA	CASSQVYTGELFF	TGTGCCAGCAGCCAAGTCTACACCGGGGAGCTGTTTTTT
TRBV19	TRBJ1-2	NA	medium-sized	CASSMRQGAGYTF	TGTGCCAGTAGTATGCGTCAGGGCGCTGGCTACACCTTC
TRBV6-6	TRBJ1-1	NA	NA	CASSYSDRLGTEAFF	TGTGCCAGCAGTTACTCAGACAGGCTGGGCACTGAAGCTTTCTTT
TRBV13	TRBJ2-7	TRBD1	few	CASRLRGDREREQYF	TGTGCCAGCAGGTTACGGGGGGACAGGGAACGCGAGCAGTACTTC
TRBV7-6	TRBJ2-3	NA	NA	CASSLGERLIDTQYF	TGTGCCAGCAGCTTAGGCGAGCGGTTAATAGATACGCAGTATTTT
TRBV20-1	TRBJ2-5	TRBD2	NA	CSAGRGDETQYF	TGCAGTGCCGGGCGGGGGGATGAGACCCAGTACTTC
TRBV20-1	TRBJ1-4	NA	NA	CSASFRNEKLFF	TGCAGTGCTAGTTTCAGGAATGAAAAACTGTTTTTT
TRBV6-5	TRBJ2-5	TRBD2	NA	CASRRTSGFPETQYF	TGTGCCAGCAGACGGACTAGCGGGTTCCCAGAGACCCAGTACTTC
TRBV5-4	TRBJ2-1	TRBD1	NA	CASSFRQGASSYNEQFF	TGTGCCAGCAGCTTTAGACAGGGGGCCTCCTCCTACAATGAGCAGTTCTTC
TRBV19	TRBJ2-2	TRBD1	medium-sized	CASSIEGQMGTGELFF	TGTGCCAGTAGTATAGAGGGACAGATGGGGACCGGGGAGCTGTTTTTT
TRBV12-3/TRBV12-4	TRBJ1-2	TRBD1	NA	CASRPQDRGNYGYTF	TGTGCCAGCAGGCCACAGGACAGGGGGAACTATGGCTACACCTTC
TRBV19	TRBJ1-1	TRBD1	NA	CSSSATGGGFRNTEAFF	TGTTCCAGTAGTGCGACAGGGGGGGGGTTTAGGAACACTGAAGCTTTCTTT
TRBV10-3	TRBJ2-1	TRBD2	NA	CASGREGYNEQFF	TGCGCCAGCGGGAGAGAGGGGTACAATGAGCAGTTCTTC
TRBV6-5	TRBJ2-7	NA	medium-sized	CASSTRPSVYEQYF	TGTGCCAGCAGTACCCGGCCTAGCGTCTACGAGCAGTACTTC
TRBV19	TRBJ1-5	NA	NA	CASSTSPGWSDRFNQPQHF	TGTGCCAGTAGTACCTCCCCCGGATGGAGCGACAGGTTCAATCAGCCCCAGCATTTT
TRBV7-2	TRBJ2-7	TRBD1	few	CASSLGSPGQGLHEQYF	TGTGCCAGCAGCTTGGGGAGTCCGGGACAGGGGCTCCACGAGCAGTACTTC
TRBV21-1	TRBJ2-3	NA	once	CASSKWGPGLAGCHTQYF	TGTGCCAGCAGCAAATGGGGCCCGGGACTAGCGGGGTGTCATACGCAGTATTTT
TRBV6-5	TRBJ1-4	NA	few	CASSYTGGGGEKLFF	TGTGCCAGCAGTTACACCGGGGGCGGTGGGGAAAAACTGTTTTTT
TRBV6-4	TRBJ2-2	TRBD2	hyperexpanded	CASSDGTRNTGELFF	TGTGCCAGCAGTGACGGGACTAGGAACACCGGGGAGCTGTTTTTT
TRBV12-3/TRBV12-4	TRBJ2-1	NA	NA	CASIRQGTIYNEQFF	TGTGCCAGCATCAGACAGGGGACTATTTACAATGAGCAGTTCTTC
TRBV24-1	TRBJ2-2	TRBD1	NA	CATSDRTGGTGELFF	TGTGCCACCAGTGACCGGACAGGGGGTACCGGGGAGCTGTTTTTT
TRBV24-1	TRBJ2-7	NA	NA	CATSDLGTYEQYF	TGTGCCACCAGTGATTTAGGCACCTACGAGCAGTACTTC
TRBV5-1	TRBJ2-3	TRBD2	few	CASSLAGLAAQYF	TGCGCCAGCAGCTTGGCGGGACTAGCCGCGCAGTATTTT
TRBV5-1	TRBJ1-2	TRBD1	NA	CASSPTGTGATSGYTF	TGCGCCAGCAGCCCTACCGGGACAGGGGCCACTTCTGGCTACACCTTC
TRBV7-9	TRBJ2-1	TRBD2	once	CASSFFGLAGGENEQFF	TGTGCCAGCAGCTTTTTCGGACTAGCGGGGGGGGAAAATGAGCAGTTCTTC
TRBV6-2/TRBV6-3	TRBJ2-1	NA	few	CASSPLGGNSYNEQFF	TGTGCCAGCAGCCCCCTTGGGGGGAACTCCTACAATGAGCAGTTCTTC